Reported below is one T cell receptor beta chain. The antigen remains unidentified. This sample was taken from a study of breast tumors, draining lymph nodes, adjacent tissues. Study-level findings and limits: Data only fit, rather than demonstrated, lymph node origin of most tumor T cells.

TCRdb re-derived calls from the multiplex PCR reads in MiXCR, one entry per CDR3 protein. The table has under 20,000 distinct CDR3 sequences, 43% seen once. The junction had 5 bases not matched to a gene; V was cut back by 3 bases and J by 6 bases. The CDR3 length is 13 residues. Looked up from germline, CDR1 is LGHNA and CDR2 is YNFKEQ. The receptor comes from a female donor with breast cancer. Some clones in this sample may be carry-over from other donors' samples. The chain uses TRBV4-2 and TRBJ2-7, with TRBD2 matching 7 bases. The sequenced sample consisted of breast tumor tissue. The chain's CDR3 is CASSQRGTGEQYF. CDR3 DNA sequence: TGTGCCAGCAGCCAGCGGGGGACGGGCGAGCAGTACTTC.